The clone carrying this TCR beta chain was counted between two and nine times. In the library, individual cDNA molecules carried attached unique molecular identifiers. TCRdb processed the 5' RACE reads anew with MiXCR; each CDR3 protein has one entry. This repertoire shows about 100,000 distinct CDR3 sequences, under 15% found once; its top ten account for around 2%. CDR1 MGHRA and CDR2 YSYEKL come from the germline V gene. The V and J ends lost 3 bases and 0 bases, in that order; junction bases with no gene match: 8. This CDR3 is built from 16 residues. The data stem from a study of early T cells in non-severe SARS-CoV-2 infection.

The V call is TRBV4-1, the J call TRBJ2-7; 7 nucleotides align to TRBD1. The TCR was taken from an adult who was a healthcare worker with PCR-confirmed SARS-CoV-2 infection or an uninfected control (not recorded which). The source material was whole blood. CDR3 nucleotide sequence: TGCGCCAGCAGCCAGACAGGGCACCTTGGCTCCTACGAGCAGTACTTC. It encodes CASSQTGHLGSYEQYF.